This paragraph reports one TCR beta chain. This sample is part of a study of cytomegalovirus exposure and HLA in healthy donors. About the research overall: The same platform was used for the 110 or so validation repertoires and the 500 to 700 first-cohort repertoires, a later analysis reported.

V shed 0 bases, J shed 2 bases, and the junction held 20 bases outside the gene matches. Germline CDR1 reads SGHDN; CDR2 reads FVKESK. The CDR3 runs to 21 residues. The method was immunoSEQ multiplex PCR; TCRdb's version includes in-frame clones alone and lacks a portion of them. This table holds fewer than 200,000 clones, 75% to 90% found once. The V call is TRBV14, the J call TRBJ2-3; 7 bases are a match to TRBD2. This TCR was sampled from a young woman in good health and CMV-seronegative. The sample taken for sequencing was PBMCs. CDR3 in DNA: TGTGCCAGCAGCCAAGATAGGATTTTGTGGGGCCAAGGGAGGGTCACAGATACGCAGTATTTT. Translation: CASSQDRILWGQGRVTDTQYF.